This T cell receptor beta chain was recorded in a study of blood T cell repertoires in COVID-19. Study in general: Samples came from the United States, Italy and Spain, spanning acute and convalescent COVID-19.

Sequenced by immunoSEQ multiplex PCR; TCRdb stores in-frame clones only, minus some. The table lists 200,000 to 250,000 clones, 90% of them singletons. From germline, CDR1 is SGDLS and CDR2 YYNGEE. V was pared by 1 base and J by 0 bases, with 6 bases of the junction left unmatched. The length of the CDR3 is 17 residues. Those designated as exposed participants met a COVID-19 case within 2 weeks before study entry. Sequenced: PBMCs or T cells enriched from blood (not recorded which). This chain joins TRBV9 and TRBJ1-3; 8 bases agree with TRBD1. The receptor was isolated from a man aged 25-45 years who had been exposed to COVID-19. CDR3: CASSVRTGSSSGNTIYF. The CDR3 bases are TGTGCCAGCAGCGTAAGGACAGGGAGTAGCTCTGGAAACACCATATATTTT.